The 31 T cell receptor beta chains below were found in one sample sequenced in a study of vaccination and CD4 T cells after COVID-19. Sequencing of DNA taken from cultured CD4+ T cells relied on the Oncomine TCR Beta short-read assay. Each CDR3 protein is one row after TCRdb ran MiXCR on the PCR reads. The sample has around 23,000 distinct CDR3 sequences; approximately 29% are singletons. Their antigens remain unidentified. Time point described: late sampling 161 to 241 days after vaccination in a few convalescent patients. Treatment here: roughly 10-day PBMC culture with coronavirus spike peptide pools or control peptides (ViraFEST assay). The source material was CD4+ T cells from blood, cultured in vitro, sampled about 7 months after SARS-CoV-2 vaccination. Receptors originate from a human donor who had recovered from COVID-19.

In its sample, this clonotype was seen a few times. V and J are TRBV6-1 and TRBJ2-6; unclear D gene. Looked up from germline, CDR1 is MNHNS and CDR2 is SASEGT. The CDR3 sequence is 15 residues long. V was pared by 3 bases and J by 0 bases, with 6 bases between. In DNA, the CDR3 is TGTGCCAGCAGTGAGTTTAGCTCTGGGGCCAACGTCCTGACTTTC. Translated: CASSEFSSGANVLTF.

This clonotype was seen a handful of times. This chain connects TRBV7-3 to TRBJ1-1; maybe TRBD1 (5 bases). Germline CDR1 SGHTA, CDR2 FQGTGA. V was cut by 2 bases and J by 1 base, with 8 bases left in between. The CDR3 spans 14 residues. The CDR3 DNA sequence: TGTGCCAGCAGCTTAGGGGGGAAGAACACTGAAGCTTTCTTT. This gives the protein CASSLGGKNTEAFF.

This clonotype was counted a few times. The chain is built from TRBV6-5 and TRBJ2-2, with TRBD1 as a possible D gene (6 bases). Germline values: CDR1 MNHEY, CDR2 SVGAGI. The V end was cut by 2 bases, the J end by 3 bases, with 16 bases between. The length of the CDR3 is 17 residues. CDR3: CASSYGSPGVDTGELFF. CDR3 DNA: TGTGCCAGCAGTTACGGTTCGCCAGGGGTGGACACCGGGGAGCTGTTTTTT.

This clonotype has only a few counts. This rearrangement joins TRBV10-3 to TRBJ2-5, with 7 bases identical to TRBD2. The germline V gene encodes CDR1 ENHRY and CDR2 SYGVKD. The trim removed 0 bases at V and 3 bases at J, leaving 10 bases unmatched. This CDR3 has 17 amino acids. Here the CDR3 reads CAISESSLFRGEETQYF. In DNA form, the CDR3 reads TGTGCCATCAGTGAGTCGTCCTTATTTCGGGGGGAAGAGACCCAGTACTTC.

The rearrangement joins TRBV7-2 to TRBJ1-1; no clear D gene. Germline V gene lookup returns CDR1 SGHTA and CDR2 FQGNSA. V lost 3 bases, J lost 1 base, and 18 bases lay in between. The CDR3 covers 17 residues. This CDR3 reads CASSLFRSNAPNTEAFF. CDR3 nucleotides: TGTGCCAGCAGCTTGTTCAGAAGTAACGCTCCGAACACTGAAGCTTTCTTT.

This sequence joins TRBV28 and TRBJ2-7, with a possible D match to TRBD1 (6 bases). CDR3 length: 14 residues. V lost 2 bases and J lost 2, with 10 bases in between. The germline V gene encodes CDR1 MDHEN and CDR2 SYDVKM. Written as DNA, the CDR3 is TGTGCCAGCAGTTTACCAGGGGCTACCTACGAGCAGTACTTC. Encoded protein: CASSLPGATYEQYF. Based on the CDR3 plus reference TRBV28 and TRBJ2-7, the full variable domain is DVKVTQSSRYLVKRTGEKVFLECVQDMDHENMFWYRQDPGLGLRLIYFSYDVKMKEKGDIPEGYSVSREKKERFSLILESASTNQTSMYLCASSLPGATYEQYFGPGTRLTVT.

The chain uses TRBV2 and TRBJ2-7; D gene ambiguous. This CDR3 is built from 11 residues. Germline assignment: CDR1 SNHLY and CDR2 FYNNEI. The V gene lost 4 bases and the J gene lost 6 bases, with 7 bases spanning the gap. The CDR3, as DNA: TGTGCCAGCAGTGCAAGCCGCGAGCAGTACTTC. The encoded protein is CASSASREQYF.

The V gene is TRBV20-1, the J gene TRBJ1-1; D is undetermined. This CDR3 is built from 18 residues. Germline V CDR1 and CDR2: DFQATT, SNEGSKA (reference sequence). V dropped 0 bases and J dropped 1 base, with 21 bases sitting between them. As DNA, the CDR3 is TGCAGTGCTAGAGATCACCGGCAGGACTGGTATAAGAACACTGAAGCTTTCTTT. This translates into CSARDHRQDWYKNTEAFF.

The chain carries TRBV24-1 and TRBJ2-1; 13 nucleotides align to TRBD2. Germline loops: CDR1 KGHDR, CDR2 SFDVKD. The CDR3 is 13 residues long. With V trimmed by 9 bases and J by 8 bases, 3 bases remained unmatched. In nucleotides, the CDR3 is TGTGCCACCGGGACTAGCGGGATGTATGAGCAGTTCTTC. Its protein is CATGTSGMYEQFF.

CDR3 protein: CASRSGQFWQPQHF. DNA for the CDR3: TGTGCCAGCAGGTCGGGACAGTTCTGGCAGCCCCAGCATTTT. The genes are TRBV2 and TRBJ1-5, with TRBD1 matching over 7 bases. This CDR3 is 14 amino acids long. Germline lookup yields CDR1 SNHLY and CDR2 FYNNEI. J lost 7 bases, V lost 6 bases, and 9 bases had no gene match.

This rearrangement joins TRBV7-3 to TRBJ2-1, with a tentative D call TRBD1 (6 bases). The germline V gene encodes CDR1 SGHTA and CDR2 FQGTGA. Trimming shortened V by 2 bases and J by 0 bases, and 14 bases separated the two germline ends. CDR3 length: 17 amino acids. The CDR3 nucleotides read TGTGCCAGCAGCTTACTACCGACAGGCGACTCCTACAATGAGCAGTTCTTC. Translating gives CASSLLPTGDSYNEQFF.

This sequence joins TRBV18 and TRBJ2-5, with D perhaps matching TRBD2 (6 bases). This CDR3 is 12 amino acids long. Between the trimmed V and J ends, which lost 3 bases and 5 bases, there was a span of 7 bases. The germline V gene has CDR1 KGHSH and CDR2 LQKENI. The CDR3 nucleotides read TGTGCCAGCTCACCGGGAGGCGAGACCCAGTACTTC. This gives the protein CASSPGGETQYF.

The chain recombines TRBV19 with TRBJ1-5; 7 positions match TRBD1. Germline V gene lookup returns CDR1 LNHDA and CDR2 SQIVND (reference sequence). The junction had 12 bases not matched to a gene; V was cut back by 7 bases and J by 3 bases. This CDR3 is 16 amino acids long. The CDR3 loop is CASKGARGLPNQPQHF. For the CDR3, the DNA is TGTGCCAGTAAGGGGGCCCGGGGACTGCCCAATCAGCCCCAGCATTTT. Complete variable domain (other parts from reference TRBV19 and TRBJ1-5): DGGITQSPKYLFRKEGQNVTLSCEQNLNHDAMYWYRQDPGQGLRLIYYSQIVNDFQKGDIAEGYSVSREKKESFPLTVTSAQKNPTAFYLCASKGARGLPNQPQHFGDGTRLSIL.

The chain combines TRBV5-4 with TRBJ2-7; D is undetermined. Germline lookup yields CDR1 SGHNT and CDR2 YYREEE (reference sequence). The CDR3 is 13 amino acids. V lost 3 bases and J lost 0, with 7 bases in between. This CDR3 is CASSSYPSYEQYF. The CDR3 DNA sequence: TGTGCCAGCAGCTCATATCCCTCCTACGAGCAGTACTTC.

This clonotype was observed a few times. The chain joins TRBV20-1 to TRBJ2-1; 16 bases are shared with TRBD2. The CDR3 is 18 amino acids. J gave up 4 bases and V 6 bases, and 12 bases lay outside the gene matches. Per the germline V gene, CDR1 is DFQATT and CDR2 is SNEGSKA (reference sequence). This CDR3 reads CSARSWGTSGGAYNEQFF. CDR3 nucleotides: TGCAGTGCCCGTTCCTGGGGGACTAGCGGGGGGGCTTACAATGAGCAGTTCTTC.

The chain combines TRBV7-8 with TRBJ1-2; D uncertain. The germline V gene has CDR1 SGHVS and CDR2 FQNEAQ. There are 14 residues in the CDR3. V dropped 1 base and J dropped 5 bases, with 11 bases sitting between them. CDR3 sequence reads: CASSLGLNYYGYTF. The CDR3 nucleotides read TGTGCCAGCAGCTTAGGATTAAACTATTATGGCTACACCTTC.

The sample holds a few counts of this clonotype. The genes are TRBV6-2 or TRBV6-3 and TRBJ1-5; D not certain. V was trimmed by 0 bases and J by 6 bases, leaving 9 bases between them. The CDR3 has 14 amino acids. Looked up from germline, CDR1 is MNHEY and CDR2 is SVGEGT. CDR3 DNA: TGTGCCAGCAGTTACTCGAATTGGGGTCAGCCCCAGCATTTT. This sequence encodes CASSYSNWGQPQHF.

The rearrangement uses TRBV11-1 and TRBJ2-1; possibly TRBD2 for D (6 bases). This CDR3 has 15 residues. V was cut by 3 bases and J by 4 bases, with 13 bases left in between. The germline V gene has CDR1 SGHAT and CDR2 FQDESV (reference sequence). The CDR3 reads CASSFRRAGYNEQFF. CDR3 sequence (DNA): TGTGCCAGCAGCTTCAGGAGGGCCGGATACAATGAGCAGTTCTTC.

The chain recombines TRBV7-9 with TRBJ2-2; TRBD2 might be the D (7 bases). CDR3 length equals 14 residues. Germline V gives CDR1 SEHNR, CDR2 FQNEAQ (reference sequence). Trimming took 11 bases from V and 5 from J, leaving 18 bases between them. As DNA, the CDR3 is TGTGCCGGAAGAGGGGGGGCCTATACCGGGGAGCTGTTTTTT. This translates into CAGRGGAYTGELFF.

The J gene is TRBJ1-1, the V gene TRBV4-3; D is uncertain. Per the germline V gene, CDR1 is LGHNA and CDR2 is YSLEER. V lost 1 base, J lost 5 bases, and 17 bases lay in between. The CDR3 totals 16 residues. The CDR3 loop is CASSQVKSDLGTEAFF. Here the CDR3 DNA reads TGCGCCAGCAGCCAAGTTAAGTCGGACTTGGGAACTGAAGCTTTCTTT.

The rearrangement uses TRBV5-1 and TRBJ1-2, with TRBD1 as a possible D gene (5 bases). The V gene lost 4 bases and the J gene lost 8 bases, with 27 bases spanning the gap. Germline lookup yields CDR1 SGHRS and CDR2 YFSETQ. The CDR3 spans 17 residues. CDR3 region: CASSPRKQTAGLGGYTF. The CDR3 nucleotides read TGCGCCAGCAGCCCGAGAAAACAAACCGCGGGACTCGGGGGCTACACCTTC.

This clonotype occurred a few times. This chain joins TRBV7-8 and TRBJ2-7; TRBD2 matches at 7 bases. The germline V gene encodes CDR1 SGHVS and CDR2 FQNEAQ. The CDR3 totals 17 residues. V shed 1 base, J shed 2 bases, and the junction held 11 bases outside the gene matches. The CDR3 sequence is CASSLVSLAEGTYEQYF. In DNA, the CDR3 is TGTGCCAGCAGCTTAGTTAGTCTAGCGGAGGGTACCTACGAGCAGTACTTC.

The V gene is TRBV20-1, the J gene TRBJ2-3, with no clear D. Trimming pared 4 bases from V and 0 bases from J, leaving 8 bases between. CDR3 length: 13 residues. The germline V gene encodes CDR1 DFQATT and CDR2 SNEGSKA (reference sequence). CDR3 loop: CSAIGLSTDTQYF. CDR3 bases: TGCAGTGCTATCGGGCTAAGCACAGATACGCAGTATTTT.

This clonotype showed up just a few times. The V call is TRBV2, the J call TRBJ2-5; possibly TRBD1 or TRBD2 for D (5 bases each). The germline gives CDR1 SNHLY, CDR2 FYNNEI. V lost 5 bases to trimming and J lost 7 bases, with 17 bases between them. The CDR3 runs 14 residues. The CDR3: CASSSSRGAGTQYF. Written as DNA, the CDR3 is TGTGCCAGCAGTTCAAGTAGAGGGGCGGGGACCCAGTACTTC.

This clonotype came up a few times. This CDR3 reads CASSWEGTGSDNEQFF. CDR3 nucleotides: TGTGCCAGCAGCTGGGAGGGCACAGGGTCCGACAATGAGCAGTTCTTC. The chain links TRBV11-3 to TRBJ2-1, with D maybe TRBD2 (7 bases). This CDR3 is 16 amino acids long. The germline gives CDR1 SGHNT, CDR2 YENEEA. V gave up 4 bases and J gave up 5 bases, with 18 bases separating them.

This chain links TRBV5-6 with TRBJ1-2; D not resolved. V was cut by 1 base and J by 2 bases, with 12 bases left in between. Germline CDR1 SGHDT, CDR2 YYEEEE. The CDR3 loop spans 15 amino acids. The DNA of the CDR3 is TGTGCCAGCAGCTTGCTGGAGGCGGGGAACTATGGCTACACCTTC. It codes for CASSLLEAGNYGYTF.

This chain links TRBV5-4 with TRBJ1-2, with 7 bases identical to TRBD1. The V and J ends lost 5 bases and 6 bases, in that order; junction bases with no gene match: 7. The CDR3 spans 13 residues. Per germline, CDR1 SGHNT and CDR2 YYREEE (reference sequence). The chain's CDR3 is CASREQGLDGYTF. In DNA, the CDR3 is TGTGCCAGCAGGGAACAGGGGTTAGATGGCTACACCTTC.

As to this clonotype: Relative to the germline gene, one junction end is altered; a read error may explain this. The J gene is TRBJ1-5, the V gene TRBV20-1; 7 nucleotides line up with TRBD1. CDR3 length equals 14 residues. Looked up from germline, CDR1 is DFQATT and CDR2 is SNEGSKA (reference sequence). CDR3 sequence (DNA): TGCAGTGCTAGAGGACAGGGATGGGGTCAGTCCCAGCATTTT. Translated: CSARGQGWGQSQHF.

By share of the sample, this clonotype is medium-sized. V usage is TRBV20-1 and J usage is TRBJ2-5; D remains ambiguous. The CDR3 is 15 residues long. Germline CDR1 is DFQATT and CDR2 is SNEGSKA (reference sequence). V was cut by 0 bases and J by 1 base, with 12 bases left in between. The CDR3 here is CSARDTARIQETQYF. CDR3 sequence (DNA): TGCAGTGCTAGAGATACTGCCAGGATCCAAGAGACCCAGTACTTC.

This clonotype was observed a few times. This rearrangement joins TRBV24-1 to TRBJ1-1; 7 bases match TRBD1. In germline, CDR1 is KGHDR, CDR2 SFDVKD. The CDR3 runs 17 residues. The J segment lost 0 bases and the V segment lost 8 bases, leaving 14 bases of the junction unmatched. The chain's CDR3 is CATTGPVGDSMNTEAFF. Written as DNA, the CDR3 is TGTGCCACCACGGGGCCCGTCGGGGACAGCATGAACACTGAAGCTTTCTTT.

The CDR3 loop reads CASSTGTADPVTGELFF. The CDR3, as DNA: TGTGCCAGCAGCACCGGGACAGCTGACCCGGTGACCGGGGAGCTGTTTTTT. This sequence joins TRBV11-3 and TRBJ2-2; 7 bases agree with TRBD1. Germline CDR1 reads SGHNT; CDR2 reads YENEEA. This CDR3 has 17 amino acids. After removal of 5 bases from V and 5 bases from J, the junction contained 14 bases not matched to a gene. The full variable domain, rest sourced from reference TRBV11-3 and TRBJ2-2, is EAGVVQSPRYKIIEKKQPVAFWCNPISGHNTLYWYLQNLGQGPELLIRYENEEAVDDSQLPKDRFSAERLKGVDSTLKIQPAELGDSAVYLCASSTGTADPVTGELFFGEGSRLTVL.